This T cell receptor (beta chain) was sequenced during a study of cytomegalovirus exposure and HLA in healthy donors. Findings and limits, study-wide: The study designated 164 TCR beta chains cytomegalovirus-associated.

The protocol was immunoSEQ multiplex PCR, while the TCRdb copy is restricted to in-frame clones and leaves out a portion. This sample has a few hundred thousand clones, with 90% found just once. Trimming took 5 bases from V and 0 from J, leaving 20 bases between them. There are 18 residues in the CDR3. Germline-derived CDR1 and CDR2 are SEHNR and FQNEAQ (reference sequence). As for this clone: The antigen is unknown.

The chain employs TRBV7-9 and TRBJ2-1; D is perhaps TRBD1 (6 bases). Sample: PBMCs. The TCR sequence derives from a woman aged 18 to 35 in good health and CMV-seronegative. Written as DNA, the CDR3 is TGTGCCAGCAGCCCCCCGTTTAGGACAGCGAGCTCCTACAATGAGCAGTTCTTC. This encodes CASSPPFRTASSYNEQFF. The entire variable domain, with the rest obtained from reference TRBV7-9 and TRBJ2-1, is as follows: DTGVSQNPRHKITKRGQNVTFRCDPISEHNRLYWYRQTLGQGPEFLTYFQNEAQLEKSRLLSDRFSAERPKGSFSTLEIQRTEQGDSAMYLCASSPPFRTASSYNEQFFGPGTRLTVL.